Listed below are T cell receptor beta chains from one sample, sequenced in a study of blood T cell repertoires in COVID-19. Profiled with immunoSEQ multiplex PCR; TCRdb holds only in-frame clones, not every one. The repertoire holds roughly 49,000 clones, with around 87% as singletons. Sequencing was performed on peripheral blood. These receptors originate from a man in his forties or fifties with active COVID-19. Each CDR3 is given with its conserved first and last residue. A D gene is named only where the DNA matches it firmly. The listing skips clone size in some rows; elsewhere it reads once, few, many or a size class.

TRBV5-1	TRBJ2-2	TRBD1	once	TGCGCCAGCAGCGGGACGACAGGGGCCGGGGAGCTGTTTTTT	CASSGTTGAGELFF
TRBV28	TRBJ1-2	-	few	TGTGCCAGCAGTTTCCCCTCTGGCCAGGGGAACTATGGCTACACCTTC	CASSFPSGQGNYGYTF
TRBV4-1	TRBJ2-2	-	-	TGCGCCAGCAGCCTAACGGGGGGCAACACCGGGGAGCTGTTTTTT	CASSLTGGNTGELFF
TRBV7-2	TRBJ2-3	TRBD2	-	TGTGCCAGCAGCTGGGCGGGGGGCCACACAGATACGCAGTATTTT	CASSWAGGHTDTQYF
TRBV19	TRBJ1-6	-	-	TGTGCCAGCTCCCCGGGCAGGGTGCACTCACCCCTCCACTTT	CASSPGRVHSPLHF
TRBV14	TRBJ2-1	TRBD2	-	TGTGCCAGCAGCCAAGACGTCCCGGGACTAGCGCAGGACCGGGAGCAGTTCTTC	CASSQDVPGLAQDREQFF
TRBV5-4	TRBJ2-7	TRBD1	-	TGTGCCAGCAGCCCCGCGACAGGGACCTACGAGCAGTACTTC	CASSPATGTYEQYF
TRBV19	TRBJ2-1	TRBD2	-	TGTGCCAGTAGTATATTTGGAACTAGCGGGAGTCGGGCCTACAATGAGCAGTTCTTC	CASSIFGTSGSRAYNEQFF
TRBV12-5	TRBJ2-2	-	-	TGTGCCGCGGGACAGTCGAACACCGGGGAGCTGTTTTTT	CAAGQSNTGELFF
TRBV9	TRBJ2-2	TRBD1	-	TGTGCCAGCAGCGTAGACACAGGGGGTACCGGGGAGCTGTTTTTT	CASSVDTGGTGELFF
TRBV15	TRBJ1-1	-	-	TGTGCCACCGCGGGCGGGGATATGAACACTGAAGCTTTCTTT	CATAGGDMNTEAFF
TRBV23-1	TRBJ2-6	TRBD1	-	TGCGCCAGCAGTCGGGGACAGTCTGGGGCCAACGTCCTGACTTTC	CASSRGQSGANVLTF
TRBV7-9	TRBJ1-5	-	-	TGTGCCAGCGGAATTGAGGGCAATCAGCCCCAGCATTTT	CASGIEGNQPQHF
TRBV6-5	TRBJ1-4	-	-	TGTGCCAGCAGAATGGGGCTGGTTGAAAAACTGTTTTTT	CASRMGLVEKLFF
TRBV30	TRBJ2-1	TRBD2	once	TGTGCCTGGAGTAAACTAGCGGGGGATCCCAATGAGCAGTTCTTC	CAWSKLAGDPNEQFF
TRBV11-3	TRBJ2-1	-	-	TGTGCCAGCAGCCCGAGGACAGTGTCCCGGAACAATGAGCAGTTCTTC	CASSPRTVSRNNEQFF
TRBV9	TRBJ2-7	TRBD1	few	TGTGCCAGCAGCTTCCGGGACAGGGGTAAGTACGAGCAGTACTTC	CASSFRDRGKYEQYF
TRBV5-1	TRBJ1-3	-	-	TGCGCCAGCAGCGACGGACAGACCGGAAACACCATATATTTT	CASSDGQTGNTIYF
TRBV14	TRBJ1-2	-	-	TGTGCCAGCAGCCAATCTCCTAACTATGGCTACACCTTC	CASSQSPNYGYTF
TRBV7-6	TRBJ2-3	TRBD2	-	TGTGCCAGCAGTTTTAGCGGGAAGGCAGATACGCAGTATTTT	CASSFSGKADTQYF
TRBV2	TRBJ2-2	-	-	TGTGCCGGAAGGGCGGGAAAGCCGAACACCGGGGAGCTGTTTTTT	CAGRAGKPNTGELFF
TRBV15	TRBJ2-3	-	-	TGTGCCACCAGCAGAGGTCTGGCAGCAGGGACTAGCACAGATACGCAGTATTTT	CATSRGLAAGTSTDTQYF
TRBV15	TRBJ2-7	-	-	TGTGCGACGGGAGGACAGACCTCCTACGAGCAGTACTTC	CATGGQTSYEQYF
TRBV2	TRBJ2-7	-	few	TGTGCCAGCAGCAGACAGGAGCCCTCAGCGTACTTC	CASSRQEPSAYF
TRBV7-2	TRBJ2-3	-	-	TGTGCCAGCAGCTTAGCCAGTGGCAAAGATACGCAGTATTTT	CASSLASGKDTQYF
TRBV5-5	TRBJ1-1	-	-	TGTGCCAGCAGCTTGTCAGTGTCCTCGGGGAACACTGAAGCTTTCTTT	CASSLSVSSGNTEAFF
TRBV15	TRBJ2-7	-	-	TGTGCCACCAGCGCAGTCCGGGGGAACGCCTACGAGCAGTACTTC	CATSAVRGNAYEQYF
TRBV7-9	TRBJ2-5	TRBD2	-	TGTGCCAGCAGCTTCCCCAGAGGTAGCGGGATGCAGGAGACCCAGTACTTC	CASSFPRGSGMQETQYF
TRBV9	TRBJ2-3	TRBD2	-	TGTGCCAGCAGCTTGTTCGAGGCGGGAGGCCCAGATACGCAGTATTTT	CASSLFEAGGPDTQYF
TRBV18	TRBJ1-4	TRBD1	few	TGTGCCAGCTCACCCGACAGGGGCAGGGATAATGAAAAACTGTTTTTT	CASSPDRGRDNEKLFF
TRBV5-1	TRBJ2-3	-	-	TGCGCCAGCTCTACTAGCACAGATACGCAGTATTTT	CASSTSTDTQYF
TRBV19	TRBJ2-2	TRBD1	once	TGTGCCAGTAGTAGCCCGGGACAGGGGCGACACACCGGGGAGCTGTTTTTT	CASSSPGQGRHTGELFF
TRBV30	TRBJ2-3	TRBD2	-	TGTGCCTGGAGTGCCAGTCCGAGCCCGGGGGGAGATACGCAGTATTTT	CAWSASPSPGGDTQYF
TRBV30	TRBJ1-2	TRBD1	-	TGTGCCTGGAGTTTGACAGGGGATGGCTACACCTTC	CAWSLTGDGYTF